Each of the 31 T cell receptor beta chains below was sequenced from the same sample in a study of T cells after yellow fever vaccination (dated by TCRdb to the late 2010s). Receptor libraries were prepared by 5' RACE. The sequencer listed for this sample is Illumina HiSeq 2500. The raw public reads went through TCRdb reprocessing: fastp at Q25, MiXCR clone calling, in-frame beta chains kept. Rows are unified per CDR3 protein, each entry keeping the most common DNA and genes. The sample table shows around 340,000 distinct CDR3 sequences, and more than 8.5% are seen once. The top ten clones comprise more than 15% of the sample. The treatment or condition label on this specimen signifies: live attenuated yellow fever vaccine strain. The sample here was PBMCs, taken on the day of the first yellow fever vaccination. These receptors all stem from a young man who received the YFV17D yellow fever vaccine.

V and J are TRBV5-6 and TRBJ1-1; D uncertain. The V end was cut by 4 bases, the J end by 4 bases, with 11 bases between. This CDR3 spans 13 amino acids. The germline V gene encodes CDR1 SGHDT and CDR2 YYEEEE. The CDR3 spells CASSTIGITEAFF. CDR3 nucleotide sequence: TGTGCCAGCAGCACTATTGGTATCACTGAAGCTTTCTTT. The full variable domain, rest sourced from reference TRBV5-6 and TRBJ1-1, is DAGVTQSPTHLIKTRGQQVTLRCSPKSGHDTVSWYQQALGQGPQFIFQYYEEEERQRGNFPDRFSGHQFPNYSSELNVNALLLGDSALYLCASSTIGITEAFFGQGTRLTVV.

The J gene is TRBJ2-1, the V gene TRBV6-5, with 8 nucleotides matching TRBD2. CDR1 is MNHEY, CDR2 SVGAGI, per germline. V was pared by 3 bases and J by 5 bases, with 6 bases of the junction left unmatched. This CDR3 has 15 residues. This chain's CDR3 is CASSYLGGGNNEQFF. The DNA for the CDR3 is TGTGCCAGCAGTTATCTCGGCGGGGGGAACAATGAGCAGTTCTTC.

The chain carries TRBV20-1 and TRBJ2-2; tentative D call: TRBD1 (5 bases). The CDR3 extends over 15 amino acids. The V gene's germline CDR1 is DFQATT and CDR2 SNEGSKA (reference sequence). Trimming removed 0 bases at V and 7 bases at J, with 15 bases between. CDR3: CSARDPPGSDGELFF. DNA of the CDR3: TGCAGTGCTAGAGATCCCCCAGGGTCCGACGGGGAGCTGTTTTTT.

This clonotype was seen many times. The V and J genes are TRBV5-1 and TRBJ2-3, with 8 bases that match TRBD2. V lost 0 bases to trimming and J lost 0 bases; unmatched junction nucleotides: 3. The V gene's germline CDR1 is SGHRS and CDR2 YFSETQ. CDR3 size: 16 residues. The CDR3 loop reads CASSLGTSPSTDTQYF. As DNA, the CDR3 is TGCGCCAGCAGCTTGGGGACTAGCCCTAGCACAGATACGCAGTATTTT.

J is TRBJ2-3 and V is TRBV29-1; 7 nucleotides line up with TRBD2. With V trimmed by 2 bases and J by 4 bases, 6 bases remained unmatched. From germline, CDR1 is SQVTM and CDR2 ANQGSEA. The CDR3 is 14 residues long. CDR3 loop: CSVEPGGVADTQYF. In nucleotides, the CDR3 is TGCAGCGTTGAACCGGGGGGAGTCGCAGATACGCAGTATTTT.

This clonotype showed up just a few times. V gene TRBV11-2 combines with J gene TRBJ1-2; TRBD1 agrees at 12 bases. The V and J ends lost 5 bases and 2 bases, in that order; junction bases with no gene match: 15. The germline V gene encodes CDR1 SGHAT and CDR2 FQNNGV. This CDR3 contains 19 residues. CDR3 loop: CASSAPAGTGGFGNYGYTF. In DNA, the CDR3 is TGTGCCAGCAGCGCGCCTGCCGGGACAGGGGGCTTTGGCAACTATGGCTACACCTTC. The complete variable domain, with remaining parts taken from reference TRBV11-2 and TRBJ1-2, reads EAGVAQSPRYKIIEKRQSVAFWCNPISGHATLYWYQQILGQGPKLLIQFQNNGVVDDSQLPKDRFSAERLKGVDSTLKIQPAKLEDSAVYLCASSAPAGTGGFGNYGYTFGSGTRLTVV.

The sample holds many counts of this clonotype. This chain connects TRBV5-1 to TRBJ1-5, with TRBD1 identical over 7 bases. Trimming removed 4 bases from V and 4 bases from J; junction bases left unmatched: 8. The CDR3 extends over 15 amino acids. Per the germline V gene, CDR1 is SGHRS and CDR2 is YFSETQ. CDR3 amino acids: CASSLGGLGNQPQHF. CDR3 bases: TGCGCCAGCAGCCTAGGGGGCTTAGGAAATCAGCCCCAGCATTTT.

This clonotype appeared a few times. The chain joins TRBV7-9 to TRBJ1-1, with D perhaps matching TRBD1 (6 bases). The CDR3 is made up of 16 amino acids. The germline V gene encodes CDR1 SEHNR and CDR2 FQNEAQ (reference sequence). V gave up 5 bases and J gave up 0 bases, with 16 bases separating them. The CDR3 spells CASSRIGGTLNTEAFF. DNA for the CDR3: TGTGCCAGCAGCCGGATCGGGGGCACACTGAACACTGAAGCTTTCTTT.

The chain is built from TRBV5-1 and TRBJ2-5; no reliable D call. The CDR3 length is 10 residues. Per the germline V gene, CDR1 is SGHRS and CDR2 is YFSETQ. Trimming removed 5 bases at V and 2 bases at J, with 1 base between. The CDR3 region is CASRQETQYF. CDR3 nucleotides: TGCGCCAGCAGACAAGAGACCCAGTACTTC.

The chain joins TRBV5-5 to TRBJ1-5, with D uncertain. Germline V gene lookup returns CDR1 SGHKS and CDR2 YYEKEE (reference sequence). V was shortened by 0 bases and J by 5 bases, with 12 bases between the two germline ends. The CDR3 is 15 residues long. For the CDR3, the DNA is TGTGCCAGCAGCTTGGATGTCACGGGCCATCAGCCCCAGCATTTT. This encodes CASSLDVTGHQPQHF.

This clonotype was seen a few times. V is TRBV7-9 and J is TRBJ1-3; D might be TRBD1 (5 bases). The germline V gene encodes CDR1 SEHNR and CDR2 FQNEAQ (reference sequence). Trimming shortened V by 5 bases and J by 6 bases, and 17 bases separated the two germline ends. The CDR3 is made up of 15 amino acids. As DNA, the CDR3 is TGTGCCAGCAGCCCCCGGGTTTTGGGGGAAAACACCATATATTTT. Protein: CASSPRVLGENTIYF.

This clonotype was counted between two and nine times. The gene calls are TRBV18 and TRBJ2-7; maybe TRBD1 (5 bases). This CDR3 region has 13 residues. V dropped 3 bases and J dropped 4 bases, with 10 bases sitting between them. CDR1 and CDR2 (germline): KGHSH, LQKENI. The CDR3 nucleotides read TGTGCCAGCTCACCGACAGAAGCATACGAGCAGTACTTC. This codes for CASSPTEAYEQYF.

The rearrangement links TRBV24-1 to TRBJ2-6; TRBD1 matches 9 bases. Germline CDR1 reads KGHDR; CDR2 reads SFDVKD. This CDR3 region has 17 residues. V was pared by 9 bases and J by 1 base, with 9 bases of the junction left unmatched. CDR3 protein: CATGPGTGRSGANVLTF. In DNA, the CDR3 is TGTGCCACCGGGCCGGGGACAGGGAGATCTGGGGCCAACGTCCTGACTTTC.

V is TRBV20-1 and J is TRBJ1-6; TRBD1 matches 7 bases. V gave up 2 bases and J gave up 8 bases; unmatched junction bases: 6. Germline CDR1 and CDR2: DFQATT and SNEGSKA (reference sequence). The CDR3 has 14 residues. The CDR3, as DNA: TGCAGTGCTAGATCCGGGACAGAAGATTCACCCCTCCACTTT. Protein sequence: CSARSGTEDSPLHF.

This clonotype came up many times. The chain carries TRBV29-1 and TRBJ1-1; D ambiguous. The CDR3 spans 11 residues. Trimming took 4 bases from V and 7 from J, leaving 10 bases between them. Looked up from germline, CDR1 is SQVTM and CDR2 is ANQGSEA. The chain's CDR3 is CSVGSGGEAFF. The CDR3 DNA is TGCAGCGTTGGCAGTGGTGGTGAAGCTTTCTTT.

This clonotype was seen many times. V and J are TRBV5-4 and TRBJ2-3, with TRBD2 identical over 8 bases. The CDR3 is made up of 16 amino acids. Trimming at V came to 2 bases and at J to 5 bases, leaving 10 bases not matched to a gene. Germline lookup yields CDR1 SGHNT and CDR2 YYREEE (reference sequence). DNA for the CDR3: TGTGCCAGCAGCTTCTGGAACGGGGGGGCTGGAGATACGCAGTATTTT. Its protein product is CASSFWNGGAGDTQYF.

Many counts were recorded for this clonotype. The rearrangement links TRBV6-1 to TRBJ2-3; maybe TRBD1 (6 bases). Germline V gives CDR1 MNHNS, CDR2 SASEGT. The CDR3 length is 16 residues. V lost 5 bases and J lost 2, with 17 bases in between. The chain's CDR3 is CASSTGTPRITDTQYF. In DNA, the CDR3 is TGTGCCAGCAGTACCGGGACACCGCGGATCACAGATACGCAGTATTTT.

The chain uses TRBV5-6 and TRBJ2-2; unclear D gene. Trimming took off 0 bases at V and 1 base at J, with 10 bases between the two ends. CDR3 length: 16 residues. Germline CDR1 is SGHDT and CDR2 is YYEEEE. CDR3 in amino acids: CASSLVFRQNTGELFF. The CDR3 DNA sequence: TGTGCCAGCAGCTTGGTCTTTCGGCAGAACACCGGGGAGCTGTTTTTT.

V and J are TRBV27 and TRBJ2-7; 9 bases line up with TRBD1. CDR1 is MNHEY, CDR2 SMNVEV, per germline (reference sequence). V lost 1 base and J lost 5; bases outside the gene matches: 12. This CDR3 region has 17 residues. The CDR3 sequence is CASSLWGQGGGTNEQYF. In nucleotides, the CDR3 is TGTGCCAGCAGTTTATGGGGACAGGGTGGGGGCACCAACGAGCAGTACTTC.

This clonotype came up many times. This chain links TRBV12-3 or TRBV12-4 with TRBJ2-1, with D perhaps TRBD1 (7 bases). The CDR3 has 15 amino acids. Trimming removed 5 bases from V and 8 bases from J, with 19 bases in between. Written as DNA, the CDR3 is TGTGCCAGCAGTCCCGACAGGGTAATAGCGGATGAGCAGTTCTTC. Translation: CASSPDRVIADEQFF.

Only a few counts were recorded for this clonotype. The chain is built from TRBV12-3 or TRBV12-4 and TRBJ2-3; either TRBD1 or TRBD2 may fit D (5 bases each). The CDR3 sequence is 13 residues long. This CDR3 is CAIARGSTDTQYF. The DNA of the CDR3 is TGTGCGATCGCCCGGGGCAGCACAGATACGCAGTATTTT.

This clonotype was recorded a few times. This chain uses TRBV6-2 or TRBV6-3 with TRBJ1-2; TRBD1 matches 9 bases. CDR3 length: 12 residues. The V gene end was trimmed by 10 bases and the J gene end by 8 bases; junction bases not matched to a gene: 8. The germline V gene has CDR1 MNHEY and CDR2 SVGEGT. This chain's CDR3 is CATWTGARGYTF. The DNA for the CDR3 is TGTGCCACATGGACAGGGGCCCGCGGCTACACCTTC.

J is TRBJ1-4 and V is TRBV6-6, with D hard to call. There are 10 residues in the CDR3. Germline-derived CDR1 and CDR2 are MNHNY and SVGAGI (reference sequence). V dropped 7 bases and J dropped 8 bases, with 5 bases sitting between them. The CDR3 nucleotides are TGTGCCAGCAAACAGGAAAAACTGTTTTTT. Residues: CASKQEKLFF.

In its sample, this clonotype was seen a few times. The J gene is TRBJ1-1, the V gene TRBV5-1; D remains ambiguous. The CDR3 has 16 amino acids. Trimming left V 2 bases short and J 0 bases short, with 14 bases between. CDR1 and CDR2 from the germline V gene are SGHRS and YFSETQ. The CDR3 protein is CASSFPRGSMNTEAFF. The CDR3 DNA is TGCGCCAGCAGCTTCCCCCGGGGATCTATGAACACTGAAGCTTTCTTT.

The chain is built from TRBV19 and TRBJ1-6; possibly TRBD1 for D (5 bases). The length of the CDR3 is 15 residues. Trimming took off 7 bases at V and 6 bases at J, with 16 bases between the two ends. The germline V gene encodes CDR1 LNHDA and CDR2 SQIVND (reference sequence). CDR3 nucleotides: TGTGCCAGTATCGAAACCGGGGGACCTAATTCACCCCTCCACTTT. Translation gives CASIETGGPNSPLHF.

This clonotype showed up just once. The chain uses TRBV12-3 or TRBV12-4 and TRBJ2-6; TRBD1 is a possible D gene (5 bases). The CDR3 contains 18 residues. V was pared by 3 bases and J by 0 bases, with 15 bases between. Written as DNA, the CDR3 is TGTGCCAGCAGTTTCTTCTCGGCAGGGTCCTCTGGGGCCAACGTCCTGACTTTC. The encoded protein is CASSFFSAGSSGANVLTF.

The chain has TRBV6-5 and TRBJ1-4; D gene uncertain. The CDR3 contains 13 residues. CDR1 is MNHEY, CDR2 SVGAGI, per germline. Trimming stripped 4 bases from V and 4 bases from J, with 7 bases between. This chain's CDR3 is CASSLSVNEKLFF. The CDR3 DNA is TGTGCCAGCAGTTTGAGCGTTAATGAAAAACTGTTTTTT.

The rearrangement joins TRBV7-2 to TRBJ2-1; TRBD1 is a possible D gene (5 bases). Germline CDR1 and CDR2: SGHTA and FQGNSA. The CDR3 consists of 12 residues. V lost 7 bases and J 3 bases, leaving 7 bases between the germline ends. In nucleotides, the CDR3 is TGTGCCAGCACAAGGGGCTACAATGAGCAGTTCTTC. It translates to CASTRGYNEQFF.

V usage is TRBV11-2 and J usage is TRBJ2-2; D might be TRBD1 (7 bases). The CDR3 is made up of 18 amino acids. Trimming removed 5 bases from V and 1 base from J, with 20 bases in between. CDR1 is SGHAT and CDR2 is FQNNGV in the germline V gene. In DNA, the CDR3 is TGTGCCAGCAGCCGCGGGACAGCTATCATCAGGAACACCGGGGAGCTGTTTTTT. Residues: CASSRGTAIIRNTGELFF.

As regards this clonotype: Given a much more abundant clone one base away, this may be a read error. V and J are TRBV20-1 and TRBJ2-5, with 8 nucleotides matching TRBD1. Germline V lookup: CDR1 DFQATT, CDR2 SNEGSKA (reference sequence). The CDR3 is made up of 16 amino acids. CDR3 in DNA: TGCAGTGCTACTTCATGGACAGGGAGAGTGGGGGAGACCCAGTGCTTC. Translating it yields CSATSWTGRVGETQCF.

The chain has TRBV24-1 and TRBJ2-3; 7 positions agree with TRBD1. This CDR3 contains 16 residues. With 2 bases clipped from V and 0 bases from J, the junction kept 4 bases outside the gene matches. Germline V lookup: CDR1 KGHDR, CDR2 SFDVKD. The CDR3 nucleotides are TGTGCCACCAGTGATTCGGGACAGCCAAGCACAGATACGCAGTATTTT. Its translation: CATSDSGQPSTDTQYF.